This TCR beta chain stems from a study of TIL therapy for anti-PD-1-resistant metastatic lung cancer. Study-level information: Half of patients were current or former smokers. By whole-exome sequencing, median non-synonymous tumor mutation burden was around 1.5 mutations per megabase.

On this clone: Its antigen is unknown.

The V and J ends lost 5 bases and 5 bases, in that order; junction bases with no gene match: 10. The V gene's germline CDR1 is SEHNR and CDR2 FQNEAQ (reference sequence). The CDR3 loop spans 15 amino acids. The time point was: pre-treatment sample, taken before nivolumab and TIL therapy. Pleural nodules or supraclavicular lymph nodes made up most of the excised metastases sampled. Study observations and caveats: Many TIL product clones were absent from baseline tumor, suggesting clonal contraction.

This was the immunoSEQ v3 assay. Sequencing depth was approximately 2 million read pairs for survey level, roughly 5-6.5 million for deep. The repertoire was sequenced with immunoSEQ multiplex PCR; TCRdb's copy has only in-frame clones and lacks some. In the table there are 9,500 to 15,000 clones, about three fifths of which are singletons. The origin of this receptor is a person between 30 and 80 years old with non-small cell lung cancer. The chain combines TRBV7-9 with TRBJ2-5; 8 positions match TRBD1. Specimen: tumor tissue, collected at baseline. The CDR3 sequence: CASSHRDRWGETQYF. CDR3 sequence (DNA): TGTGCCAGCAGCCACCGGGACAGGTGGGGGGAGACCCAGTACTTC.